The 9 T cell receptor beta chains reported below all come from one sample, sequenced in a study of blood T cells in healthy people across ages. PCR was performed a second time for roughly 7 to 11 cycles using a sample-barcoded 5' primer and a J-beta primer mix. TCRdb reanalysed the 5' RACE reads using MiXCR and keeps one entry per CDR3 protein. The profile shows fewer than 800,000 distinct CDR3 sequences, roughly 21% of them singletons. Sequenced material: blood. Every receptor here comes from a man in his 70s in good health.

The chain employs TRBV11-1 and TRBJ1-2, with 7 bases fitting TRBD1. V gave up 2 bases and J gave up 4 bases; unmatched junction bases: 7. Germline V lookup: CDR1 SGHAT, CDR2 FQDESV (reference sequence). The CDR3 is 15 amino acids. The CDR3 loop is CASSLSEGGSYGYTF. In DNA, the CDR3 is TGTGCCAGCAGCTTATCCGAAGGGGGCAGCTATGGCTACACCTTC. Combining the CDR3 with reference TRBV11-1 and TRBJ1-2 gives the whole variable domain EAEVAQSPRYKITEKSQAVAFWCDPISGHATLYWYRQILGQGPELLVQFQDESVVDDSQLPKDRFSAERLKGVDSTLKIQPAELGDSAMYLCASSLSEGGSYGYTFGSGTRLTVV.

The V call is TRBV29-1, the J call TRBJ2-1, with TRBD1 as a possible D gene (5 bases). The ends were cut back, 2 bases at V and 9 bases at J, with 8 bases in the middle. The CDR3 length is 11 residues. Germline assignment: CDR1 SQVTM and CDR2 ANQGSEA. CDR3: CSVERGFEQFF. The CDR3 DNA follows: TGCAGCGTTGAAAGGGGTTTTGAGCAGTTCTTC.

This clonotype was detected ten times or more. The rearrangement links TRBV27 to TRBJ1-1, with D uncertain. Germline CDR1 reads MNHEY; CDR2 reads SMNVEV (reference sequence). The CDR3 spans 14 residues. Between the trimmed V and J ends, which lost 5 bases and 0 bases, there was a span of 10 bases. CDR3 nucleotides: TGTGCCAGCAGTCCTCAAGCATTGAACACTGAAGCTTTCTTT. It yields the protein CASSPQALNTEAFF.

This clonotype was counted ten times or more. CDR3 bases: TGCAGTGCTAGAGAGCCTAGCGGGAGGGTTGAGACCCAGTACTTC. This sequence encodes CSAREPSGRVETQYF. The chain is built from TRBV20-1 and TRBJ2-5; 12 positions agree with TRBD2. The CDR3 covers 15 residues. Germline lookup yields CDR1 DFQATT and CDR2 SNEGSKA (reference sequence). Losses at the gene ends were 0 bases for V and 5 bases for J; bases not matched to a gene: 4.

The chain has TRBV20-1 and TRBJ1-4, with 8 bases fitting TRBD1. V lost 5 bases and J lost 6; bases outside the gene matches: 8. The germline CDR1 and CDR2 sequences are DFQATT and SNEGSKA (reference sequence). The CDR3 has 14 residues. CDR3 nucleotides: TGCAGTGCTGTCAGGGGGCGCAGGTATGAAAAACTGTTTTTT. This encodes CSAVRGRRYEKLFF.

This clonotype was found a few times. Since the CDR3 does not end with the conserved phenylalanine or tryptophan, this likely comes from a read error. V is TRBV2 and J is TRBJ1-5; the D is unclear. V was pared by 7 bases and J by 2 bases, with 12 bases between. Germline loops: CDR1 SNHLY, CDR2 FYNNEI. This CDR3 region has 14 residues. The chain's CDR3 is CASKGSGGNQPQHL. CDR3 bases: TGTGCCAGCAAAGGGAGTGGTGGCAATCAGCCCCAGCATCTT.

V usage is TRBV7-3 and J usage is TRBJ1-2, with 9 bases that match TRBD1. CDR1 and CDR2 (germline): SGHTA, FQGTGA. V was pared by 1 base and J by 8 bases, with 8 bases of the junction left unmatched. This CDR3 has 15 amino acids. CDR3 coding DNA: TGTGCCAGCAGCTTAAATGGGGGACAGGGTGGCGGCTACACCTTC. It specifies CASSLNGGQGGGYTF.

This clonotype has more than one count but fewer than ten. CDR3 in DNA: TGCAGTGCTTCCCTCAGACTTGGTGAGCAGTACTTC. Translated: CSASLRLGEQYF. The chain links TRBV20-1 to TRBJ2-7; D is unclear. CDR1 DFQATT and CDR2 SNEGSKA come from the germline V gene (reference sequence). V was clipped by 5 bases and J by 7 bases, with 15 bases between them. The CDR3 totals 12 residues.

The chain combines TRBV6-6 with TRBJ2-5, with TRBD2 as a possible D gene (5 bases). Germline CDR1 MNHNY, CDR2 SVGAGI (reference sequence). Trimming cost V 5 bases and J 3 bases, with 16 bases left between them. The CDR3 has 15 residues. The CDR3 DNA reads TGTGCCAGCAGTCCTTTGGAGGACGAGAAAGAGACCCAGTACTTC. Translation gives CASSPLEDEKETQYF.